This record concerns one T cell receptor (beta chain) sequence. Template switching, a step in the protocol, added a universal primer site, and cDNA carried unique molecular identifiers. Via MiXCR, TCRdb re-called the 5' RACE reads, giving one row per CDR3 protein. Of 690,000 or so distinct CDR3 sequences listed, less than 7% were seen once; the top ten hold roughly 2%. Germline V lookup: CDR1 MNHEY, CDR2 SMNVEV (reference sequence). The CDR3 covers 18 residues. V trimming: 5 bases; J trimming: 0 bases; junction bases outside the gene matches: 11. Every donor was a healthy Caucasian. This record belongs to a study of identical twins.

This chain joins TRBV27 and TRBJ2-2; 8 nucleotides line up with TRBD1. The sequenced material came from naive T cells sorted from blood. This receptor was taken from a young man in good health. CDR3 sequence reads: CASSGQGPRRANTGELFF. CDR3 sequence (DNA): TGTGCCAGCAGTGGACAGGGCCCCAGGCGCGCGAACACCGGGGAGCTGTTTTTT.